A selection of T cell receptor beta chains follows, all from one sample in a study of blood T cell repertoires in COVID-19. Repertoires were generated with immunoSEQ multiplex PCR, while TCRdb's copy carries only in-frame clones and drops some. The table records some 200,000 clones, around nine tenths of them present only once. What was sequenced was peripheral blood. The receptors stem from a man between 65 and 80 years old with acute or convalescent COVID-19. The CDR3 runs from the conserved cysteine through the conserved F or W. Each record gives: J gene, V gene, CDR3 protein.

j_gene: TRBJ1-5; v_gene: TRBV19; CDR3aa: CASSLADRQPQHF
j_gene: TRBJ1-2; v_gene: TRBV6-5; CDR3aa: CASSYSGGTGYTF
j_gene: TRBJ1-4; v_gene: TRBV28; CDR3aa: CASRDRGREKLFF
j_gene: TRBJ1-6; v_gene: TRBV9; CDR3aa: CASSLAGGDSPLHF
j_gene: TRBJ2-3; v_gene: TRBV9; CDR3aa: CASSSDQGAFTDTQYF
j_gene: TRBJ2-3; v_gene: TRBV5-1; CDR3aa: CASSLVIGPPGGTQYF
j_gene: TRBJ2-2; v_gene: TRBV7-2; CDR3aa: CASSLSWSGVPGELFF
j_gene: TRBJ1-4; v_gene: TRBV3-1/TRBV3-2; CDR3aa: CASSQDRGVDNEKLFF
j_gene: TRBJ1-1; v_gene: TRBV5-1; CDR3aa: CASSFFYGNTEAFF
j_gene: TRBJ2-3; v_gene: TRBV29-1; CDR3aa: CSVGTTAGTQYF
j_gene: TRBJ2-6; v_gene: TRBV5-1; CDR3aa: CASSLGAGANVLTF
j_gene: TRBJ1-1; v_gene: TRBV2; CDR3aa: CASSVTVNTEAFF
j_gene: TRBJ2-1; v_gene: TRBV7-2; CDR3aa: CASSFDRGSNEQFF
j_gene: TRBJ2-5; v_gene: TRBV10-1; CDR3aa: CASSRGGETQYF
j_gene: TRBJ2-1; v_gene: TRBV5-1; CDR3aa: CASSTPVTSGSPEGNEQFF
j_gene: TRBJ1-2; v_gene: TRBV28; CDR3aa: CASCPGAYGYTF
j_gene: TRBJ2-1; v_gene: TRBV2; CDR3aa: CASSGRAVYNEQFF
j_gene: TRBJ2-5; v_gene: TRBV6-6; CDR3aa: CASSQLTSGRKDETQYF
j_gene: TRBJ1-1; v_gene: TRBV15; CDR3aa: CATSREGTGGRRTEAFF
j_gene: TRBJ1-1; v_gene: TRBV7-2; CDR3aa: CASSLREGAEAFF
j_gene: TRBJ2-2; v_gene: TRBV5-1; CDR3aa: CASSSDRANTGELFF
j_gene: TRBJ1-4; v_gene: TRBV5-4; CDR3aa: CASQEKLFF
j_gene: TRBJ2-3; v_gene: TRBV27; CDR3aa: CASSPRRGDTQYF
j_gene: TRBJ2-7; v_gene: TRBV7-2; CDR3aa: CASSPLPGVAYEQYF
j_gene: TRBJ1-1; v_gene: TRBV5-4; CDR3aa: CASSPAGTEAFF
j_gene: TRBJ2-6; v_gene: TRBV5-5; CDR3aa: CASRDRQTLSGANVLTF
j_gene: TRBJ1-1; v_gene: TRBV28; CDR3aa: CASRTRQGLNTEAFF
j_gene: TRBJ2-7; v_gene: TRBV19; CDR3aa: CASSIGGSSYEQYF
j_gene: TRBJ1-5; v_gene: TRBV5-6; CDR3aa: CASSFGIGGLGNQPQHF
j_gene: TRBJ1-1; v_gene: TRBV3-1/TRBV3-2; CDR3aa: CASSGTTEAFF
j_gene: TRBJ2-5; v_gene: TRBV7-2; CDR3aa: CASSPGTAETQYF
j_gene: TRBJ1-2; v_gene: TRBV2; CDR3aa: CASSSDRVFYSAQKGGYTF
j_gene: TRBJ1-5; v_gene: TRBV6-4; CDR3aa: CASSDCGANQPQHF
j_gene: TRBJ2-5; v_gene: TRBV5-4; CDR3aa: CASSWGGSGRAQETQYF
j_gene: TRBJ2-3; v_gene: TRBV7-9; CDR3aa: CATPREDRDTQYF
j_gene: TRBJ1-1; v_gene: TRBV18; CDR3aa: CASSPEGDTEAFF
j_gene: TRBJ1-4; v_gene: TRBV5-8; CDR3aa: CASSLDGATNEKLFF
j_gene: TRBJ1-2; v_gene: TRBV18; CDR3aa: CASSPSRDRAYGYTF